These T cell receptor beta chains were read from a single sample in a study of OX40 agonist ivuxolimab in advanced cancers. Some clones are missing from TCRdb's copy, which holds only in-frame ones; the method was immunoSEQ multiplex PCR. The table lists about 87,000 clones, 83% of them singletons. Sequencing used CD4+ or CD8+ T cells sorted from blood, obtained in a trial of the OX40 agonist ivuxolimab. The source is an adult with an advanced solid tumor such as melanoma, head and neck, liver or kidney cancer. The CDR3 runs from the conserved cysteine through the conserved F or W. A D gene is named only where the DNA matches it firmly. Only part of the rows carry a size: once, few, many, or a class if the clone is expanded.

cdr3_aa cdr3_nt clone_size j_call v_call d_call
CASIPGGPGNTIYF TGTGCCAGCATCCCCGGGGGCCCTGGAAACACCATATATTTT . TRBJ1-3 TRBV11-2 .
CASSLFGRGTGQPQHF TGTGCCAGCAGCTTATTCGGCCGGGGAACCGGGCAGCCCCAGCATTTT . TRBJ1-5 TRBV7-2 .
CASSLNREKLFF TGTGCCAGCAGCTTAAATCGTGAAAAACTGTTTTTT . TRBJ1-4 TRBV7-2 .
CASSYSQVSYNSPLHF TGTGCCAGCAGTTACTCACAGGTCTCCTATAATTCACCCCTCCACTTT . TRBJ1-6 TRBV6-5 .
CATSRESRGLDTEAFF TGTGCCACCAGCAGAGAAAGCAGGGGGCTCGACACTGAAGCTTTCTTT . TRBJ1-1 TRBV15 TRBD1
CASSLQGAGQPQHF TGTGCCAGCAGCTTGCAGGGGGCGGGTCAGCCCCAGCATTTT few TRBJ1-5 TRBV7-9 TRBD1
CASRLTGGRYGYTF TGTGCCAGCCGTCTCACGGGCGGCAGGTATGGCTACACCTTC few TRBJ1-2 TRBV5-4 .
CASSGGHHYNTGELFF TGTGCCAGCAGCGGGGGACACCACTACAACACCGGGGAGCTGTTTTTT . TRBJ2-2 TRBV9 .
CASSSHPDRELFF TGTGCCAGCAGCTCACACCCGGACCGTGAGCTGTTTTTT few TRBJ2-2 TRBV11-1 .
CASTNQPQHF TGCGCCAGCACGAATCAGCCCCAGCATTTT . TRBJ1-5 TRBV10-1 .
CASSGGQASTDTQYF TGTGCCAGCAGCGGGGGACAGGCTAGCACAGATACGCAGTATTTT . TRBJ2-3 TRBV5-4 TRBD1
CASSLMGRLGETQYF TGCGCCAGCAGCTTGATGGGGAGACTAGGAGAGACCCAGTACTTC . TRBJ2-5 TRBV5-1 .
CASSPGRNQPQHF TGTGCCAGCAGTCCCGGACGCAATCAGCCCCAGCATTTT . TRBJ1-5 TRBV6-5 .
CASSASYRDKNEQYF TGTGCCAGCAGCGCGAGCTACAGGGACAAGAACGAGCAGTACTTC . TRBJ2-7 TRBV7-9 .
CAWKPLAGASTDTQYF TGTGCCTGGAAACCGCTAGCGGGGGCAAGCACAGATACGCAGTATTTT . TRBJ2-3 TRBV30 TRBD2
CAWRDRTANQPQHF TGTGCCTGGAGGGATAGGACAGCTAATCAGCCCCAGCATTTT . TRBJ1-5 TRBV30 .
CASRGQELNNSPLHF TGTGCCAGCAGAGGACAGGAGCTTAACAATTCACCCCTCCACTTT . TRBJ1-6 TRBV6-1 TRBD1
CASSDGAAYEQYF TGTGCCAGCAGTGATGGTGCTGCCTACGAGCAGTACTTC . TRBJ2-7 TRBV25-1 .
CASRSHPGTGGTDTQYF TGCGCCAGCAGGTCGCATCCCGGGACAGGGGGGACAGATACGCAGTATTTT . TRBJ2-3 TRBV4-1 TRBD1